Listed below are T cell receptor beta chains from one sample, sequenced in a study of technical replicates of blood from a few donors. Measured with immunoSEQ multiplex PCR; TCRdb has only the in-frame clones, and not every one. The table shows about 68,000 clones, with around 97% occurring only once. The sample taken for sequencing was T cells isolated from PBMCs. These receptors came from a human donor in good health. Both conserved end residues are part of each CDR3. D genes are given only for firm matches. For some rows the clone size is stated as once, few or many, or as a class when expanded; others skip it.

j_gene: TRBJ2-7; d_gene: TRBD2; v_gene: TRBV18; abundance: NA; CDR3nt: TGTGCCAGCTCACCGGCGGGAGGATACGAGCAGTACTTC; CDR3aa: CASSPAGGYEQYF
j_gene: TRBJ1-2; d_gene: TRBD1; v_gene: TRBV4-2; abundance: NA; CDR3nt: TGTGCCAGCAGCCAAGTGGACAGGGATCACTATGGCTACACCTTC; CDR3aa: CASSQVDRDHYGYTF
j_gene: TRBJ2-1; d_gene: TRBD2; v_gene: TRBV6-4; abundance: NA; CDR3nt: TGTGCCAGCAGTGCTGGGACTAGCGCAAGGGGTGAGCAGTTCTTC; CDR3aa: CASSAGTSARGEQFF
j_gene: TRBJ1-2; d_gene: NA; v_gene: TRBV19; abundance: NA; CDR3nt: TGTGCCAGTAGTGGTACATATGCTAACTATGGCTACACCTTC; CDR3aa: CASSGTYANYGYTF
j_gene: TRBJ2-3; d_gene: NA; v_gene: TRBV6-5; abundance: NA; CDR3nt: TGTGCCAGCAGTTGGAGCAGCGGGCCTCGCACAGATACGCAGTATTTT; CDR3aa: CASSWSSGPRTDTQYF
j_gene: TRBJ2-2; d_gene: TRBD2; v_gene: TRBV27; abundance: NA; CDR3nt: TGTGCCAGCAGTTGGACTAGTTCTATCCGCGGGGAGCTGTTTTTT; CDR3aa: CASSWTSSIRGELFF
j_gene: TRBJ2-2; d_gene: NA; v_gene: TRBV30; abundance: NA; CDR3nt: TGTGCCTGGAGTGTACGTGAGACCGGGGAGCTGTTTTTT; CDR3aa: CAWSVRETGELFF
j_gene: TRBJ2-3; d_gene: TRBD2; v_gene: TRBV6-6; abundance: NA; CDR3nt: TGTGCCAGCACCCCTACTAGCGTTAGCACAGATACGCAGTATTTT; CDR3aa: CASTPTSVSTDTQYF
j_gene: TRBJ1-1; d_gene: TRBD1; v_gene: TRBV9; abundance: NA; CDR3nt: TGTGCCAGCAGCGAGTCCGACAGGGATGAAGCTTTCTTT; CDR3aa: CASSESDRDEAFF
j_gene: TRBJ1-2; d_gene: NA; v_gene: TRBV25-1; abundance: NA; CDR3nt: TGTGCCAGCAGAGGAGTTTGGAAGAACTATGGCTACACCTTC; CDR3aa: CASRGVWKNYGYTF
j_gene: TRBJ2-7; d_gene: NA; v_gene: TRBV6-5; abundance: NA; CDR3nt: TGTGCCAGCAGCCGTTTTGCAGGGTCCTACGAGCAGTACTTC; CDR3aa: CASSRFAGSYEQYF
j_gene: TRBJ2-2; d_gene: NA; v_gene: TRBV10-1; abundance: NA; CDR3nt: TGCGCCAGCAGTGAGGTATACACCGGGGAGCTGTTTTTT; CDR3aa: CASSEVYTGELFF
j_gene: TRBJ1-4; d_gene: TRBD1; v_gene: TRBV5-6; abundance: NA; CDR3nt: TGTGCCAGCAGTTCTCCGCGGGACAGAGCACCAGAAAAACTGTTTTTT; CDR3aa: CASSSPRDRAPEKLFF
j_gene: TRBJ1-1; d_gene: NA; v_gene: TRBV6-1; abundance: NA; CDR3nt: TGTGCCAGCAGCAACCTTGGGGGAGGCGACACTGAAGCTTTCTTT; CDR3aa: CASSNLGGGDTEAFF
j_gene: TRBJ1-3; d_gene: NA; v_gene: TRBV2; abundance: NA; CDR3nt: TGTGCCAGCAATAGAAGAGGGCAAGGAAACACCATATATTTT; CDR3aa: CASNRRGQGNTIYF
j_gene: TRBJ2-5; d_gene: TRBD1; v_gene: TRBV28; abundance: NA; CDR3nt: TGTGCCAGCAGTTTATACAGGGGAGAGACCCAGTACTTC; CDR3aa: CASSLYRGETQYF
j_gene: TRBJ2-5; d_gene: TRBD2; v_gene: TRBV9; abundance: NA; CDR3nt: TGTGCCAGCAGCACCTCGGGACTAGCGGACCTTGCGACCCAGTACTTC; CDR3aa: CASSTSGLADLATQYF
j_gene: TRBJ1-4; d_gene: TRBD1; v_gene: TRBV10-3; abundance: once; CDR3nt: TGTGCCATCAGTAGTGGACAGGGTGCGCCTAATGAAAAACTGTTTTTT; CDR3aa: CAISSGQGAPNEKLFF
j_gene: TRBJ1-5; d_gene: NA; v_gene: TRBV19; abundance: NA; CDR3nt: TGTGCCAGTGGCGGATCACTCAATCAGCCCCAGCATTTT; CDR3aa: CASGGSLNQPQHF
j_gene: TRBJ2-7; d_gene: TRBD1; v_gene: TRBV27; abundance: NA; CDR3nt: TGTGCCAGCAGTCTAACACAGGGGGCAGGCTACGAGCAGTACTTC; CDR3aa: CASSLTQGAGYEQYF
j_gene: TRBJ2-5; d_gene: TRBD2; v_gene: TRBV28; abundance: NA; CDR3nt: TGTGCCAGCAGTCCGCGGGGGAGCCTCTACTTC; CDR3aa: CASSPRGSLYF
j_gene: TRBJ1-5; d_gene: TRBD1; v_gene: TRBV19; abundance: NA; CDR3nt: TGTGCCAGTCGCCCGGGACAGGGCCATCAGCCCCAGCATTTT; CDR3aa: CASRPGQGHQPQHF
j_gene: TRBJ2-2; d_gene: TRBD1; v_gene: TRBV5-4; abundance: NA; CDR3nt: TGTGCCAGCAGCTCTCCGGGACAGCAGAACACCGGGGAGCTGTTTTTT; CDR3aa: CASSSPGQQNTGELFF
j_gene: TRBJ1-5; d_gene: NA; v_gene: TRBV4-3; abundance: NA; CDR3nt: TGCGCCAGCAGCCCCGAACAGAGTAGCAATCAGCCCCAGCATTTT; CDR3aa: CASSPEQSSNQPQHF
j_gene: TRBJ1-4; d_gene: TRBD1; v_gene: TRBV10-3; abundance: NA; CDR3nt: TGTGCCATCAGTGAGGTACTTGGCAGGGGGCAAGAAAAACTGTTTTTT; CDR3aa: CAISEVLGRGQEKLFF
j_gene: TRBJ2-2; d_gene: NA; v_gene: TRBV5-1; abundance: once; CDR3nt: TGCGCCAGCAGCTTGGCCTATACGGACAGTCTCTTTAACACCGGGGAGCTGTTTTTT; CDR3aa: CASSLAYTDSLFNTGELFF
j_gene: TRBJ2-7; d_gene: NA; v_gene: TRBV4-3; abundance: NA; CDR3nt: TGCGCCAGCAGCCAAGATGCGTACGCGGATATCTACGAGCAGTACTTC; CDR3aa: CASSQDAYADIYEQYF